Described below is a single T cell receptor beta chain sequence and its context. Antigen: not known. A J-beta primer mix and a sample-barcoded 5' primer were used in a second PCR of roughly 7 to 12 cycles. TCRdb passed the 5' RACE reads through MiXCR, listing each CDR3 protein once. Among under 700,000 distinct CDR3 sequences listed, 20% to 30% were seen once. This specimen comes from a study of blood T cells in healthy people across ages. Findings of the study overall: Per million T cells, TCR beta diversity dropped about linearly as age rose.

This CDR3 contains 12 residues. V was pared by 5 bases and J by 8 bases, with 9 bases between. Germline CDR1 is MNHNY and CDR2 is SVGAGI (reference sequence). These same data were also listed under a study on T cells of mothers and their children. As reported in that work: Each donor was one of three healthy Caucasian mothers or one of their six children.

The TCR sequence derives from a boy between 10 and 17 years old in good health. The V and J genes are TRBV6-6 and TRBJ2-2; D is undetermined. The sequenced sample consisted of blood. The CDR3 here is CASSPTDGELFF. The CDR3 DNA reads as TGTGCCAGCAGTCCCACAGATGGGGAGCTGTTTTTT.